Listed below are T cell receptor beta chains from one sample, sequenced in a study of cytomegalovirus exposure and HLA in healthy donors. Data came from immunoSEQ multiplex PCR; TCRdb stores just in-frame clones and leaves some out. This sample yields around 160,000 clones, of which 84% are seen a single time; roughly 10% belongs to the top ten. Sequencing used PBMCs. Source of these receptors: a man younger than 45 in good health and CMV-seropositive. Each CDR3 is given without its conserved first and last residue. Where a row states a size, it is once, few, many or the class of an expanded clone; other rows omit it.

>NA|TRBV30
AWTPGIAGYNEQF
>NA|TRBV5-1
ASSPRTGGDQPQH
>NA|TRBV9
ASSVEPRETQY
>NA|TRBV18
ASSRSGKKNEQY
>NA|TRBV5-1
ASSLWSGSANNEQF
>NA|TRBV9
ASSLRWGQDGYT
>NA|TRBV4-1
ASRPGTGESNQPQH
>once|TRBV7-2
ASSSSGASEKLF
>NA|TRBV5-1
ASSPTGLAGGRGTGELF
>once|TRBV30
AWSRGGTEAF
>NA|TRBV14
ASSQDGNSPTDTQY